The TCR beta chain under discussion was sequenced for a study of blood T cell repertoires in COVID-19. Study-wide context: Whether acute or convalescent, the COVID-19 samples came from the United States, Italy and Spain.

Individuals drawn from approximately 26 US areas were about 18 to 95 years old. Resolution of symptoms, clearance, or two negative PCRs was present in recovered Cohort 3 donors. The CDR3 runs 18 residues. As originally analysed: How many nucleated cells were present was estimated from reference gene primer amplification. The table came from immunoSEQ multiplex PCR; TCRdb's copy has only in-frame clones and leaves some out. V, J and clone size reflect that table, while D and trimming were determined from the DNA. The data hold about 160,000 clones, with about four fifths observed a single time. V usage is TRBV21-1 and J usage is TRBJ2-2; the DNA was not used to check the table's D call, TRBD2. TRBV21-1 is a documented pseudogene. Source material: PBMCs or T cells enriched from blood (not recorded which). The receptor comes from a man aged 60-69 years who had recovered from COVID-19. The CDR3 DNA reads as TGTGCCAGCAGCAAAGCGGGGACTAGCGGGGGAACCACCGGGGAGCTGTTTTTT. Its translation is CASSKAGTSGGTTGELFF.